Sequencing of this T cell receptor (beta chain) was carried out in a study of T cells after yellow fever vaccination. As TCR cDNA was made by 5'RACE template switching, a universal primer site and UMIs were added. TCRdb passed the 5' RACE reads through MiXCR, listing each CDR3 protein once. The data contain hundreds of thousands of distinct CDR3 sequences, 7.5% to 9.5% of them singletons. V trimming: 4 bases; J trimming: 4 bases; junction bases outside the gene matches: 6. In germline, CDR1 is SGHKS, CDR2 YYEKEE (reference sequence). The CDR3 runs to 14 residues. Study-wide results and limits: The secondary response was weaker but peaked faster, day 5 versus 15. Clonotype sharing between CD4 and CD8 compartments was small.

As for this clonotype: As yet, its antigen is unknown.

The clonotype originates from a man aged 18-30 years who received the YFV17D yellow fever vaccine. Sample: CD4+ T cells sorted from PBMCs, taken 5 days after the yellow fever booster vaccination. The gene calls are TRBV5-5 and TRBJ2-5, with 8 bases matching TRBD2. CDR3 loop: CASSPGLGRETQYF. The CDR3 coding sequence is TGTGCCAGCAGCCCGGGACTAGGGAGAGAGACCCAGTACTTC.